This entry concerns a single TCR beta chain. The V gene's germline CDR1 is ENHRY and CDR2 SYGVKD. This CDR3 has 12 residues. The V and J ends lost 6 bases and 7 bases, in that order; junction bases with no gene match: 1. These data originate in a study of T cells after yellow fever vaccination. Using its own MiXCR run on the 5' RACE reads, TCRdb lists one record per CDR3 protein. The repertoire holds 450,000 to 650,000 distinct CDR3 sequences, with roughly 13% as singletons. Material: PBMCs, obtained on the day of the yellow fever booster vaccination. The chain employs TRBV10-3 and TRBJ1-4, with 8 nucleotides matching TRBD1. The clonotype comes from a man aged 25 to 40 who received the YFV17D yellow fever vaccine. CDR3 in amino acids: CAIRDRAEKLFF. In nucleotides, the CDR3 is TGTGCCATCAGGGACAGGGCTGAAAAACTGTTTTTT.